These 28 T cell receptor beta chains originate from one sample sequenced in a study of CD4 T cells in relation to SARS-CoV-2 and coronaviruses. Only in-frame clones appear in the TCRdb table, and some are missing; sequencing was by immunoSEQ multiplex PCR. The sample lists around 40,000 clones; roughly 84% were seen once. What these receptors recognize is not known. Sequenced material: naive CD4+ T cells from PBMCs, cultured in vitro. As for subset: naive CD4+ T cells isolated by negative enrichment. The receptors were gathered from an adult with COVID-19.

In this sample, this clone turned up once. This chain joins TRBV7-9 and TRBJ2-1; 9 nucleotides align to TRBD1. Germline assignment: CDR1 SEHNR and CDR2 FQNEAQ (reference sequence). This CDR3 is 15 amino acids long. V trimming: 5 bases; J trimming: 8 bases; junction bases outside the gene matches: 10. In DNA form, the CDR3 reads TGTGCCAGCAGCCCCTTGGGACAGGGACTCGATGAGCAGTTCTTC. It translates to CASSPLGQGLDEQFF.

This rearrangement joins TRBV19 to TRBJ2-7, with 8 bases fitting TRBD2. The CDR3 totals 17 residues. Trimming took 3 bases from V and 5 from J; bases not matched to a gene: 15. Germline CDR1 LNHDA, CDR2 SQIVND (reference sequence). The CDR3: CASSIIVGRASIHEQYF. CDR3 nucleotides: TGTGCCAGTAGTATCATTGTCGGGAGGGCGTCGATCCACGAGCAGTACTTC.

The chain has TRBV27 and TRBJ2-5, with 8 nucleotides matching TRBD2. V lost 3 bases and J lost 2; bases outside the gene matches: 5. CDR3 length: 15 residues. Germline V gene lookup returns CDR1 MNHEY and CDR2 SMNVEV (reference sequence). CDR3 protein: CASSLVGRGQETQYF. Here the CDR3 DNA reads TGTGCCAGCAGTTTGGTCGGGAGGGGACAAGAGACCCAGTACTTC.

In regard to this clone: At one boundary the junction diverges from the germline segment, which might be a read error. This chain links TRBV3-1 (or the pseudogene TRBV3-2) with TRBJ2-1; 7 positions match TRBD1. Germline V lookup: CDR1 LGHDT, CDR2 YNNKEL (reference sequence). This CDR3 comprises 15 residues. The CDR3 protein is CASSQSRDRIVFRVF. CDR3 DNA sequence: TGTGCCAGCAGCCAGTCCCGGGACAGAATAGTCTTCAGGGTCTTC.

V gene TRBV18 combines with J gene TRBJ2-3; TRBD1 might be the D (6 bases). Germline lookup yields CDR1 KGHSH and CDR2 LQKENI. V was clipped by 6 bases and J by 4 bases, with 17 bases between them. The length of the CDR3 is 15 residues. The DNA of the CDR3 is TGTGCCAGCTCCCCATATCAACAGGGATCAGATACGCAGTATTTT. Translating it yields CASSPYQQGSDTQYF.

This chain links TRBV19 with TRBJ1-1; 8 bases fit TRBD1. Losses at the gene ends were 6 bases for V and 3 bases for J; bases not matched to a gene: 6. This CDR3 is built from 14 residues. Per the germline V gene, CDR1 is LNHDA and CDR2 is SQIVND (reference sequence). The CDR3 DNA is TGTGCCAGTAGGCAGACAGGGGCGTACACTGAAGCTTTCTTT. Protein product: CASRQTGAYTEAFF. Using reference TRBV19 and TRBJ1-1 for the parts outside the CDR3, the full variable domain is DGGITQSPKYLFRKEGQNVTLSCEQNLNHDAMYWYRQDPGQGLRLIYYSQIVNDFQKGDIAEGYSVSREKKESFPLTVTSAQKNPTAFYLCASRQTGAYTEAFFGQGTRLTVV.

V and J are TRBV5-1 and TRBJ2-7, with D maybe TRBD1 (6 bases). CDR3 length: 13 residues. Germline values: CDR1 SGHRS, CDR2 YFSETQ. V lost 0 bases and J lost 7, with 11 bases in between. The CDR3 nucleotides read TGCGCCAGCAGCTTGGAAGGGACAAGGGAGCAGTACTTC. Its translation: CASSLEGTREQYF.

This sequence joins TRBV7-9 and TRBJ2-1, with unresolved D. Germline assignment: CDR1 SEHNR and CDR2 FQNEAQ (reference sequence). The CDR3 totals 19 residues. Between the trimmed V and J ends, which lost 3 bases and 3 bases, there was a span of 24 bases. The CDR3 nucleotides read TGTGCCAGCAGCTTTCCCCATGGGATCCCGGGCGTCGACTACAATGAGCAGTTCTTC. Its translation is CASSFPHGIPGVDYNEQFF.

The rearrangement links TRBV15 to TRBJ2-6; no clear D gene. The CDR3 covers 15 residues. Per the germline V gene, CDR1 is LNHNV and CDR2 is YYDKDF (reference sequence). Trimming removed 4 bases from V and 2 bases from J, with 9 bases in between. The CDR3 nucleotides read TGTGCCACCAGCACTAATCGGGCTGGGGCCAACGTCCTGACTTTC. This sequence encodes CATSTNRAGANVLTF.

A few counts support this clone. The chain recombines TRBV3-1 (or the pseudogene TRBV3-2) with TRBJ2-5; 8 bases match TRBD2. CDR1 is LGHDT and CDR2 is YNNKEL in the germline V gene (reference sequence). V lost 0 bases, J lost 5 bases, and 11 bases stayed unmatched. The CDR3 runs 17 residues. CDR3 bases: TGTGCCAGCAGCCAAGATAGCTGGCGGGAGGCCAGCGAGACCCAGTACTTC. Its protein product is CASSQDSWREASETQYF.

This CDR3 reads CASSQGPNLGSSDTQYF. DNA of the CDR3: TGTGCCAGCAGCCAAGGCCCCAATTTAGGCAGCTCAGATACGCAGTATTTT. The chain uses TRBV14 and TRBJ2-3; D not certain. The CDR3 length is 17 residues. The V end was cut by 1 base, the J end by 4 bases, with 18 bases between. Per the germline V gene, CDR1 is SGHDN and CDR2 is FVKESK.

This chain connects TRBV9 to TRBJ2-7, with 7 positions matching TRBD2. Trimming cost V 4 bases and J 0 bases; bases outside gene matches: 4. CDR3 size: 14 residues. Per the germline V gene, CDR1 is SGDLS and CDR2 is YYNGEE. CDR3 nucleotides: TGTGCCAGCAGCATGGGACTATCCTCCTACGAGCAGTACTTC. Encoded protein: CASSMGLSSYEQYF.

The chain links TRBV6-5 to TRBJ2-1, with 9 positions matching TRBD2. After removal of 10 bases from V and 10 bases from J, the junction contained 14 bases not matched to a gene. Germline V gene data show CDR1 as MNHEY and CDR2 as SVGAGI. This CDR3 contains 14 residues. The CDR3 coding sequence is TGTGCCACCAAGCCCTTAGCGGGAGCTGGGGAGCAGTTCTTC. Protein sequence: CATKPLAGAGEQFF.

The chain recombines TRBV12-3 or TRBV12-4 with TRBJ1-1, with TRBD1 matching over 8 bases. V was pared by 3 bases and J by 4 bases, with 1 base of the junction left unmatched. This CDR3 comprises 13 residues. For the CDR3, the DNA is TGTGCCAGCAGTTTCAGGGGGCTCACTGAAGCTTTCTTT. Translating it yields CASSFRGLTEAFF.

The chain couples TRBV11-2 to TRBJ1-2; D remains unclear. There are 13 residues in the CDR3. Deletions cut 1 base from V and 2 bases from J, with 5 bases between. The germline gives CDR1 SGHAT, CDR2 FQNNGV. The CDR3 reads CASSLGANYGYTF. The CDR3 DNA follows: TGTGCCAGCAGCTTAGGGGCAAACTATGGCTACACCTTC.

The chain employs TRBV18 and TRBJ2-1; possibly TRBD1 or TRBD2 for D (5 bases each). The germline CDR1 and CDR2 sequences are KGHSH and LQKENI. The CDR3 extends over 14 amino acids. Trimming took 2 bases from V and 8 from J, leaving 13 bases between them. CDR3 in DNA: TGTGCCAGCTCACCATTTTTGGGGGAGTATGAGCAGTTCTTC. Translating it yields CASSPFLGEYEQFF.

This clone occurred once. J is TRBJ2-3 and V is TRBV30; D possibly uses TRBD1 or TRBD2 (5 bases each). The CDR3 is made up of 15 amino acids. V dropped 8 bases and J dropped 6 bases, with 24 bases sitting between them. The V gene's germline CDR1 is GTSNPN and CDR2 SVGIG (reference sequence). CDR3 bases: TGTGCCCTGGATATGGCGGGTGGGGGAATCGATACGCAGTATTTT. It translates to CALDMAGGGIDTQYF.

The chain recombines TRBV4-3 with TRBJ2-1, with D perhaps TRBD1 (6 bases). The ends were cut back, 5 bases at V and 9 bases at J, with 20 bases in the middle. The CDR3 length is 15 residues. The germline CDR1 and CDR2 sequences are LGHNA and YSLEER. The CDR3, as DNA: TGCGCCAGCAGCTTAGACAGGTCACCCATCGTTGAGCAGTTCTTC. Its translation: CASSLDRSPIVEQFF.

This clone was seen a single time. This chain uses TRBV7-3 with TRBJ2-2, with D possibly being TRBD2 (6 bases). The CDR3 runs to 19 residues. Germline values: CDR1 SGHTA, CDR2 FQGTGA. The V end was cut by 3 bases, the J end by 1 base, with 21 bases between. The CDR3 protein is CASSFGGWDGSGNTGELFF. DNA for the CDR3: TGTGCCAGCAGCTTTGGGGGTTGGGACGGTAGCGGGAACACCGGGGAGCTGTTTTTT. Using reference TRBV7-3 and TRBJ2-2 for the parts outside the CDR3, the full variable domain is GAGVSQTPSNKVTEKGKYVELRCDPISGHTALYWYRQSLGQGPEFLIYFQGTGAADDSGLPNDRFFAVRPEGSVSTLKIQRTERGDSAVYLCASSFGGWDGSGNTGELFFGEGSRLTVL.

In DNA, the CDR3 is TGTGCCAGCAGCGATCAGTGGGGGGGAGCGGATACGCAGTATTTT. Translating it yields CASSDQWGGADTQYF. V gene TRBV7-2 combines with J gene TRBJ2-3; 7 bases are shared with TRBD2. This CDR3 spans 15 amino acids. Germline CDR1 and CDR2: SGHTA and FQGNSA. Trimming removed 5 bases from V and 6 bases from J; junction bases left unmatched: 11.

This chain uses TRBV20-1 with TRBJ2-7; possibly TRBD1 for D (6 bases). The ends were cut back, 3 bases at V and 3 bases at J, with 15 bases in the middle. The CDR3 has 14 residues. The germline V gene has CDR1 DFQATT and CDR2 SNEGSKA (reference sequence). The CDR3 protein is CSASLPTGVYEQYF. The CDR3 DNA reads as TGCAGTGCTAGTTTGCCGACAGGAGTCTACGAGCAGTACTTC.

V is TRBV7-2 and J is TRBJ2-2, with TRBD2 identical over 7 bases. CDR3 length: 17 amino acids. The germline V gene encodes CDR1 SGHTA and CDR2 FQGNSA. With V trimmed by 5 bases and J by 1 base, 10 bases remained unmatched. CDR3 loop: CASSTLAGERNTGELFF. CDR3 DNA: TGTGCCAGCAGCACCTTGGCGGGGGAAAGGAACACCGGGGAGCTGTTTTTT.

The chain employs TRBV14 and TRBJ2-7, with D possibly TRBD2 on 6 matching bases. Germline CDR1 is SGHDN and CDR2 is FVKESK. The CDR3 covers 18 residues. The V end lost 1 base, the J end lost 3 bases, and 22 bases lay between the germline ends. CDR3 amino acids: CASSQGRKAGKGLYEQYF. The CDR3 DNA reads TGTGCCAGCAGCCAAGGAAGGAAGGCGGGAAAGGGTCTCTACGAGCAGTACTTC.

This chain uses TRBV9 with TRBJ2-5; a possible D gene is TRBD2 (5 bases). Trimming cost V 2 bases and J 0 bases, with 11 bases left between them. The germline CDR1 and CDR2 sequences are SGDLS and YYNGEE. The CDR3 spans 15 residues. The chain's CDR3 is CASSVGALDQETQYF. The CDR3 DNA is TGTGCCAGCAGCGTGGGAGCTTTAGACCAAGAGACCCAGTACTTC.

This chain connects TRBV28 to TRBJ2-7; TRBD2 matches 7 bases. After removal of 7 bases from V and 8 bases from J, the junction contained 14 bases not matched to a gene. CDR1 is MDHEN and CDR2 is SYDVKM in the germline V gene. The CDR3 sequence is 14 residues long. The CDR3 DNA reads TGTGCCAGCAACTTCGGGGGGTCGGACTCTCAGCAGTACTTC. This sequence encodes CASNFGGSDSQQYF.

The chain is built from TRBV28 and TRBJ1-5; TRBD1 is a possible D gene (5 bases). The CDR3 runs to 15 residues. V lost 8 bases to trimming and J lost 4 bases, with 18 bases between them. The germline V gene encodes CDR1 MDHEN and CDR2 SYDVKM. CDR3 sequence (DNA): TGTGCCAGCTCTGGGGGACGCGGGAGGAATCAGCCCCAGCATTTT. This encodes CASSGGRGRNQPQHF.

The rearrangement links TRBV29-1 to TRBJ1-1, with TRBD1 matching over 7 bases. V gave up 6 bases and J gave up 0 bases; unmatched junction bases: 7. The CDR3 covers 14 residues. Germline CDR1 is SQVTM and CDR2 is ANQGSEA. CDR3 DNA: TGCAGCGTAGGGGACAGCTTGATGAACACTGAAGCTTTCTTT. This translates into CSVGDSLMNTEAFF. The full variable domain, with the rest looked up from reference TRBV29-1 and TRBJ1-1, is SAVISQKPSRDICQRGTSLTIQCQVDSQVTMMFWYRQQPGQSLTLIATANQGSEATYESGFVIDKFPISRPNLTFSTLTVSNMSPEDSSIYLCSVGDSLMNTEAFFGQGTRLTVV.

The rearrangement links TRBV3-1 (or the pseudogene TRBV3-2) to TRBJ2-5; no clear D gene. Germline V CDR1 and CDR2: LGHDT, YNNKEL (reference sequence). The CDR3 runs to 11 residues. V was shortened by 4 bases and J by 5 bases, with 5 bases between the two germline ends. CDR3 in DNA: TGTGCCAGCAGCCTTGGGGAGACCCAGTACTTC. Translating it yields CASSLGETQYF.